The present entry profiles one TCR beta chain with its context. In its sample, this clone was seen a few times. Its antigen has not been determined. Within one base of it there is no much larger clone, and no base qualities were kept. According to the germline V gene, CDR1 reads MGHRA and CDR2 reads YSYEKL. Cut back by 7 bases and 0 bases, the V and J ends lie 9 bases apart. CDR3 length: 14 amino acids, cysteine to phenylalanine. Kept here is only the CDR3 DNA, which spans 42 bases and is read in frame from base 1. This record comes from a study of somatic mutations in cytotoxic T cells in rheumatoid arthritis (dated by TCRdb to about 2017). In terms of the full investigation: Peripheral blood (approximately 32 ml EDTA) was collected from patients immediately after diagnosis and before any treatment began. TCRB deep sequencing covered approximately 69 patients with rheumatoid arthritis along with some 22 healthy controls. A FACSAria II or Sony SH800 was used to flow-sort some V beta antibody-stained T-cell populations at nearly 100% purity, and TCRB sequencing was also done on sorted V beta1+ cells. To characterize clonality, the study used TCRB deep sequencing while asking whether somatic mutations are carried by expanded CD8+ T-cell clones in newly diagnosed, untreated rheumatoid arthritis. Median age was essentially the same in the patient group and the control group. The paper's findings and limits, for the study overall: An increase of CD8+ clonality with age was seen in patients (Spearman r=0.49) but not in healthy controls. No adjustment for multiple comparisons was made for the slight TRBV07 underrepresentation in patients. It was unknown which antigens the expanded CD8+ clones targeted, and their absence from virus-specific databases did not exclude viral specificity. In about an eighth of the roughly 65 patients, more than 20% of CD8+ cells belonged to the largest CD8+ clone, while several identical CD8+ TCRB sequences were shared between blood and synovial fluid. CD8+ T-cell clonality in rheumatoid arthritis patients was not significantly different from that in age-matched healthy controls.

CD4+ and CD8+ cells were isolated by positive magnetic bead selection on an AutoMACS, and purity was checked by flow cytometry. A TCR V beta antibody panel was used in flow cytometry to screen first for clonal expansions, which were then characterized by TCRB deep sequencing of sorted CD8+ fractions. Peripheral blood mononuclear cells were isolated by Ficoll-Paque PLUS density gradient separation. Using Nucleospin Tissue or Tissue XS kits, DNA was extracted from CD4-enriched, CD8-enriched or PBMC samples, with quantification by a Qubit 2.0 fluorometer. Sequencing of TCRB CDR3 was done on genomic DNA with the immunoSEQ assay. The paper's processing steps were these. Published virus-specific TCRB sequences were compared with patient CD8+ clones larger than 1%, and only a few matches were found. Only productive TCRB rearrangements were included in the analyses. Defining a clone by its unique TCRB CDR3 sequence, the study calculated clonality as a productive clonality index derived from Shannon entropy. Repertoire overlap for a pair of samples was computed from each clone's template counts relative to total templates per sample. V-gene usage from TCRB sequencing and V-gene usage measured by flow cytometry were correlated (Spearman r of under 0.7). The immuneACCESS repertoire file appears here via TCRdb, limited to in-frame rearrangements. These files lack a portion of the clones; in checked studies, under half of the deficit traces to unresolved V genes, and the cause of the others is not known. V and J calls plus clone size are reproduced from that table; the DNA served to infer D and trimming. The sample contains around 16,000 clones, approximately 75% of them found a single time. The ten largest clonotypes hold around a fifth of the sample.

The sequence derives from an adult with rheumatoid arthritis. The rearrangement combines TRBV4-1 with TRBJ2-2; a confident D gene designation cannot be given. What was sequenced was CD8+ T cells sorted from blood. The CDR3 is CASNFNSNTGELFF. The nucleotide sequence reads as follows: TGCGCCAGCAACTTTAACTCGAACACCGGGGAGCTGTTTTTT.